This T cell receptor (beta chain) was identified in a study of blood T cell repertoires in COVID-19. CDR3 length equals 14 residues. CDR1 MDHEN and CDR2 SYDVKM come from the germline V gene. Trimming stripped 10 bases from V and 0 bases from J, with 13 bases between. Sequencing used immunoSEQ multiplex PCR; TCRdb keeps in-frame clones, though not all of them. The sample shows under 500,000 clones, 87% of them seen only once. Ages ranged from roughly 18 to 95 years, with residence in about two dozen US areas. Sequenced: PBMCs or T cells enriched from blood (not recorded which). This TCR came from a woman in her late teens or twenties with acute COVID-19. The rearrangement links TRBV28 to TRBJ1-5; D unresolved. CDR3 coding DNA: TGTGCCACGCAGGAGGACTATAGCAATCAGCCCCAGCATTTT. It encodes CATQEDYSNQPQHF.